This passage covers 11 T cell receptor beta chains from one sample sequenced in a study of response to subunit inactivated influenza vaccine. TCRdb ran MiXCR on the RT-PCR reads and lists one entry per CDR3 protein. The repertoire holds more than 450,000 distinct CDR3 sequences, with about 11% as singletons. These data also formed part of another study, on T cells expressing NK-cell markers. As that report states: 5'RACE template switching with UMIs produced the TCR beta cDNA.

Sample: PBMCs from blood, taken on the day of vaccination. The receptors derive from a man between 45 and 60 years old who received an inactivated influenza vaccine.

This chain joins TRBV11-2 and TRBJ2-4, with D unclear. Per germline, CDR1 SGHAT and CDR2 FQNNGV. Trimming pared 8 bases from V and 0 bases from J, leaving 11 bases between. This CDR3 contains 14 residues. The CDR3 nucleotides are TGTGCCAGCCAGTCGATGCTAGCCAAAAACATTCAGTACTTC. This sequence encodes CASQSMLAKNIQYF.

The rearrangement uses TRBV2 and TRBJ1-2; D remains ambiguous. Looked up from germline, CDR1 is SNHLY and CDR2 is FYNNEI. This CDR3 is 13 amino acids long. V was trimmed by 1 base and J by 7 bases, leaving 10 bases between them. The CDR3 DNA reads TGTGCCAGCAGTGAAGGTTGGAGCAGTGGCTACACCTTC. Its protein product is CASSEGWSSGYTF.

This clonotype was observed a few times. This chain joins TRBV18 and TRBJ2-3; TRBD2 matches at 10 bases. The CDR3 extends over 15 amino acids. V lost 5 bases, J lost 2 bases, and 4 bases stayed unmatched. Germline V gene lookup returns CDR1 KGHSH and CDR2 LQKENI. CDR3 region: CASSITSGNTDTQYF. CDR3 sequence (DNA): TGTGCCAGCTCAATAACTAGCGGGAACACAGATACGCAGTATTTT.

This clonotype was detected a few times. V is TRBV10-2 and J is TRBJ2-2; D is perhaps TRBD1 (6 bases). The V gene lost 7 bases and the J gene lost 5 bases, with 26 bases spanning the gap. Germline V gene sequence: CDR1 WSHSY, CDR2 SAAADI. There are 18 residues in the CDR3. DNA of the CDR3: TGCGCCAGCACTCGCCTAGGACAGTCCCCCGCGGAGACCGGGGAGCTGTTTTTT. It codes for CASTRLGQSPAETGELFF.

This clonotype was recorded at least ten times. One junction end disagrees with the germline gene, perhaps due to a read error. The chain uses TRBV4-3 and TRBJ2-7, with TRBD1 as a possible D gene (7 bases). The CDR3 consists of 15 residues. Germline loops: CDR1 LGHNA, CDR2 YSLEER. This CDR3 reads CASSQDWRQGGFLHF. The CDR3 DNA follows: TGCGCCAGCAGCCAAGATTGGAGGCAGGGGGGTTTCTTACACTTC.

This clonotype occurred many times. The V gene is TRBV7-2, the J gene TRBJ2-5; 9 nucleotides match TRBD1. V lost 6 bases to trimming and J lost 9 bases; unmatched junction nucleotides: 17. The germline V gene encodes CDR1 SGHTA and CDR2 FQGNSA. The CDR3 length is 16 residues. The CDR3 is CASSRRGLGDRESQYF. As DNA, the CDR3 is TGTGCCAGCAGTAGAAGGGGGTTAGGGGACAGGGAGTCCCAGTACTTC. Full variable domain (outside the CDR3, taken from reference TRBV7-2 and TRBJ2-5): GAGVSQSPSNKVTEKGKDVELRCDPISGHTALYWYRQSLGQGLEFLIYFQGNSAPDKSGLPSDRFSAERTGGSVSTLTIQRTQQEDSAVYLCASSRRGLGDRESQYFGPGTRLLVL.

This chain links TRBV7-8 with TRBJ1-2; no clear D. Germline CDR1 reads SGHVS; CDR2 reads FQNEAQ. This CDR3 spans 15 amino acids. V shed 0 bases and J shed 6 bases, with 14 bases lying between them. For the CDR3, the DNA is TGTGCCAGCAGCTTAGCAGGACGGGATCACGATGGCTACACCTTC. It yields the protein CASSLAGRDHDGYTF. The full variable domain, rest sourced from reference TRBV7-8 and TRBJ1-2, is GAGVSQSPRYKVAKRGQDVALRCDPISGHVSLFWYQQALGQGPEFLTYFQNEAQLDKSGLPSDRFFAERPEGSVSTLKIQRTQQEDSAVYLCASSLAGRDHDGYTFGSGTRLTVV.

Note on this clonotype: The junction shows a germline mismatch at one end, possibly a read error. V and J are TRBV12-3 or TRBV12-4 and TRBJ2-1; the D call may be TRBD1 or TRBD2 (5 bases each). This CDR3 has 15 residues. Written as DNA, the CDR3 is TGCTCCAGCAGCCCCGGGGCGGGCTCCTACAATGAGCAGTTCTTC. It encodes CSSSPGAGSYNEQFF.

This clonotype occurred a few times. The chain has TRBV4-1 and TRBJ2-5; TRBD2 aligns across 9 bases. The J segment lost 1 base and the V segment lost 0 bases, leaving 6 bases of the junction unmatched. Germline loops: CDR1 MGHRA, CDR2 YSYEKL. This CDR3 spans 17 amino acids. CDR3 sequence: CASSQDWSGGPQETQYF. CDR3 in DNA: TGCGCCAGCAGCCAAGATTGGAGCGGGGGGCCCCAAGAGACCCAGTACTTC.

This clonotype has more than one count but fewer than ten. This chain joins TRBV4-1 and TRBJ1-3; tentatively, D is TRBD1 (6 bases). Trimming removed 7 bases at V and 0 bases at J, with 19 bases between. The CDR3 covers 17 residues. CDR1 is MGHRA and CDR2 is YSYEKL in the germline V gene. The chain's CDR3 is CASTRLVTGRSGNTIYF. CDR3 in DNA: TGCGCCAGCACCAGGCTGGTGACAGGCCGCTCTGGAAACACCATATATTTT.

The gene calls are TRBV5-1 and TRBJ2-1; tentatively, D is TRBD1 or TRBD2 (7 bases each). V was cut by 3 bases and J by 6 bases, with 16 bases left in between. CDR1 and CDR2 (germline): SGHRS, YFSETQ. The CDR3 sequence is 15 residues long. Here the CDR3 reads CASSSQGGNANEQFF. Here the CDR3 DNA reads TGCGCCAGCAGCTCCCAGGGGGGGAATGCCAATGAGCAGTTCTTC.